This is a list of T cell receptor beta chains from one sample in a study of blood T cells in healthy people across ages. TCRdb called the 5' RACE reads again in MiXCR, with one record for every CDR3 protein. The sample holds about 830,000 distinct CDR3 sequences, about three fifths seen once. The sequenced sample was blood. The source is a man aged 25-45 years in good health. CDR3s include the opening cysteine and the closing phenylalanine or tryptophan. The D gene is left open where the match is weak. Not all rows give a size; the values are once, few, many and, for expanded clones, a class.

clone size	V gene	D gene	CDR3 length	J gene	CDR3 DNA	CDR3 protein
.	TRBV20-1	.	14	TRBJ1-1	TGCAGTGCTAGGGCGCCCGGTGGGAACCCTGAAGCTTTCTTT	CSARAPGGNPEAFF
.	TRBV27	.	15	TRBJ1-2	TGTGCCAGCACTCTATCCGGGGAGGGACGAGGAGGCTACACCTTC	CASTLSGEGRGGYTF
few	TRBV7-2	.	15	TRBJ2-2	TGTGCCAGCAGCTTGTTTGGGGGCGACACCGGGGAGCTGTTTTTT	CASSLFGGDTGELFF
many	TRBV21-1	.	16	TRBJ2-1	TGTGCCAGCAGCATCGGACAGGTTGAGTATGGCCATGAGCAGTTCTTC	CASSIGQVEYGHEQFF
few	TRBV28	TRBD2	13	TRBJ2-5	TGTGCCACCACGGGGGGAGGGCACAATGAGCAGTACTTC	CATTGGGHNEQYF
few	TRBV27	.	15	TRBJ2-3	TGTGCCAGCAGTTTGTCAGGTAGCAATTCACATACGCAGTATTTT	CASSLSGSNSHTQYF
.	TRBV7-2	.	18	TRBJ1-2	TGTGCCAGCAGCCCCCGGAGGGATGGGACAACAGTATTCAATGGCTACACCTTC	CASSPRRDGTTVFNGYTF
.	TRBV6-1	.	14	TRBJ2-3	TGTGCCAGCAGTGGGCAGATCAGCACAGATACGCAGTATTTT	CASSGQISTDTQYF
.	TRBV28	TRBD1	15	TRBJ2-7	TGTGCCAGCAGTCCACGGGACAGGGCCATCTACGAGCAGTACTTC	CASSPRDRAIYEQYF
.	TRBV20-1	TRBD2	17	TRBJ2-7	TGCAGTGCTAGCGTACTAGCGGGAGCTTTAGAATCTTACGAGCAGTACTTC	CSASVLAGALESYEQYF
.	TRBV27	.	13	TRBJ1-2	TGTGCCAGCAAAGGAGACCCCTGGCGTGGCTACACCTTC	CASKGDPWRGYTF
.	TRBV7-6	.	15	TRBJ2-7	TGTGCCAGCAGCCACCACCAAGACCGTCCCTACGAGCAGTACTTC	CASSHHQDRPYEQYF
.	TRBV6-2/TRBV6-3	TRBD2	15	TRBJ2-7	TGTGCCAGCAGCAGCGCTGCTAGCGGGTCTTACGAGCGGTACTTC	CASSSAASGSYERYF
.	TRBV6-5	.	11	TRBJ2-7	TGTGCCAGCAGTTATCGGCAAGAGCAGTACTTC	CASSYRQEQYF
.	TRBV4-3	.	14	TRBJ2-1	TGCGCCAGCAGCCAATACCAGGCTACCAATGAGCAGTTCTTC	CASSQYQATNEQFF
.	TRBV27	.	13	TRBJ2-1	TGTGCCAGCAGTGTATACGTGGGCTATGAGCAGTTCTTC	CASSVYVGYEQFF
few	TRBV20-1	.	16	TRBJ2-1	TGCAGTGCTAGAGGGTTAAGGGCGGGATCGGTTAATGAGCAGTTCTTC	CSARGLRAGSVNEQFF
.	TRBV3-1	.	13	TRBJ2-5	TGTGCCAGCAGCCAAGTCGAAAGGGAGACCCAGTACTTC	CASSQVERETQYF
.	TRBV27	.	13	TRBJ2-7	TGCGCCTCTCGAGGGGGGGCCTTCTACGAGCAGTACTTC	CASRGGAFYEQYF
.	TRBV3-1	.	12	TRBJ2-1	TGTGCCAGCAGCTCCCAGGGAGGTTGGGAGTTCTTC	CASSSQGGWEFF
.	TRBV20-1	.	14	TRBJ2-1	TGCAGTGCAAGGACAGCTAGCGACTACAATGAGCAGTTCTTC	CSARTASDYNEQFF
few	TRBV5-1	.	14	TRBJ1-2	TGCGCCAGCAGCTTGTCTTCGGGGGTTTATGGCTACACCTTC	CASSLSSGVYGYTF
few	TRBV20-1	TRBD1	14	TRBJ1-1	TGCAGTGCTATAACCGGGACAGGGGTGGTATACGCTTTCTTT	CSAITGTGVVYAFF
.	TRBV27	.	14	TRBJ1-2	TGTGCCAGCAGTTTATGGCCAGGAGGGTATGGCTACACCTTC	CASSLWPGGYGYTF
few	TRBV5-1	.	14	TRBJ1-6	TGCGCCAGCAGCTTAAACGACTGGGAATCACCCCTCCACTTT	CASSLNDWESPLHF
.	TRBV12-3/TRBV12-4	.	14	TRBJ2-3	TGTGCCAGCAGTGTTTTGCGTGGCACAGATACGCAGTATTTT	CASSVLRGTDTQYF
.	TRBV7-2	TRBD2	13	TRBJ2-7	TGTGCCAGCAAAGTAGCGGGAGTACACGAGCAGTACTTC	CASKVAGVHEQYF
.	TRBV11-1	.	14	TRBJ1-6	TGTGCCAGCAGCCTTGGAGGGAGAGGTTCACCCCTCCACTTT	CASSLGGRGSPLHF
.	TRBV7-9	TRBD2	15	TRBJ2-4	TGTGCCAGCAGCACAAGCGGGGGGGCTAGAAACATTCAGTACTTC	CASSTSGGARNIQYF
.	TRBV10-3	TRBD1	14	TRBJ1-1	TGTGCCATCAGCGTCGGACAGGGGAACACTGAAGCTTTCTTT	CAISVGQGNTEAFF
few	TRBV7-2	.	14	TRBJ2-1	TGTGCCAGCAGCCAAAGCGGAAGAAACAATGAGCAGTTCTTC	CASSQSGRNNEQFF
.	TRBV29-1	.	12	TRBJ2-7	TGCAGCGTTGGGGGACTCAACTACGAGCAGTACTTC	CSVGGLNYEQYF
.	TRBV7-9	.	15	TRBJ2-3	TGTGCCAGCAGCCACGTCCAGCGAGGCACAGATACGCAGTATTTT	CASSHVQRGTDTQYF
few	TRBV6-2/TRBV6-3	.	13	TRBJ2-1	TGTGCCAGCAGTCCGATAGCGTACAATGAGCAGTTCTTC	CASSPIAYNEQFF
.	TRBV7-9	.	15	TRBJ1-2	TGTGCCAGCAGCTTAGTAACAGGGATTGGGTATGGCTACACCTTC	CASSLVTGIGYGYTF
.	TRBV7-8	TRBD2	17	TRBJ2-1	TGTGCCAGCAGCCCGGCCGGGGGGGGAGGGAGATACAATGAGCAGTTCTTC	CASSPAGGGGRYNEQFF
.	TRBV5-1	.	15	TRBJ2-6	TGCGCCAGCAGCTTGGTGTCTTCCGGGGCCGACGTCCTGACTTTC	CASSLVSSGADVLTF
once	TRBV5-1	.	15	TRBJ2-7	TGCGCCAGCAGCTGGGTACGTCGGGGGCCCTACGAGCAGTACTTC	CASSWVRRGPYEQYF
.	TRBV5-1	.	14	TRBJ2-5	TGCGCCAGCAGCTTGGTTATCAGTGGGGAGACCCAGTACTTC	CASSLVISGETQYF
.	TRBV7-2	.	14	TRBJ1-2	TGTGCCAGCACAGAGGATCCGCTCAACTATGGCTACACCTTC	CASTEDPLNYGYTF
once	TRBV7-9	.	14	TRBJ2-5	TGTGCCAGCAGCGAAAAGACGACCGTGGAGACCCAGTACTTC	CASSEKTTVETQYF
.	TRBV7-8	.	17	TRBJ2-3	TGTGCCAGCAGGAAAAGACCGGACAGCCACCTTTGGGATACGCAGTATTTT	CASRKRPDSHLWDTQYF
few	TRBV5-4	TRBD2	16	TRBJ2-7	TGTGCCAGCAGCTTATCTAGCGGGAGGGCCTCCTACGAGCAGTACTTC	CASSLSSGRASYEQYF
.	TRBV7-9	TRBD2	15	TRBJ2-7	TGTGCCAGCAGCCCTAAGGTAGCGGGCTCCTACGAGCAGTACTTC	CASSPKVAGSYEQYF
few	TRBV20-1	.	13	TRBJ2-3	TGCAGTGCTCGTGGGGAAAGCACAGATACGCAGTATTTT	CSARGESTDTQYF
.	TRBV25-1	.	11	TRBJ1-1	TGTGCCAGCGCTTTCCGGACTGAAGCTTTCTTT	CASAFRTEAFF
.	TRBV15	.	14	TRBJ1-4	TGTGCCACCAGTATGCGGAGGGGTGTGGAAAAACTGTTTTTT	CATSMRRGVEKLFF
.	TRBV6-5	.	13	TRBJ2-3	TGTGCCAGCAGTGGGACCTTCGGAGATACGCAGTATTTT	CASSGTFGDTQYF
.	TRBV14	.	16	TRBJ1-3	TGTGCCAGCAGCCAAGTGTCCAGGGCTTATGGAAACACCATATATTTT	CASSQVSRAYGNTIYF
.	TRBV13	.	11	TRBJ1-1	TGTGCCAGCCAGGGGAACACTGAAGCTTTCTTT	CASQGNTEAFF
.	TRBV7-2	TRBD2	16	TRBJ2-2	TGTGCCAGCAGCGGGTCTCTAGCGGGAGGCACCGGGGAGCTGTTTTTT	CASSGSLAGGTGELFF
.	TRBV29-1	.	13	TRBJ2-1	TGCAGCGTTGCGGGACCAAAGGATAGTGAGCAGTTCTTC	CSVAGPKDSEQFF
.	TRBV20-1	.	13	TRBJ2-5	TGCAGTGTTGGGGGAGTCCGAACGGAGACCCAGTACTTC	CSVGGVRTETQYF